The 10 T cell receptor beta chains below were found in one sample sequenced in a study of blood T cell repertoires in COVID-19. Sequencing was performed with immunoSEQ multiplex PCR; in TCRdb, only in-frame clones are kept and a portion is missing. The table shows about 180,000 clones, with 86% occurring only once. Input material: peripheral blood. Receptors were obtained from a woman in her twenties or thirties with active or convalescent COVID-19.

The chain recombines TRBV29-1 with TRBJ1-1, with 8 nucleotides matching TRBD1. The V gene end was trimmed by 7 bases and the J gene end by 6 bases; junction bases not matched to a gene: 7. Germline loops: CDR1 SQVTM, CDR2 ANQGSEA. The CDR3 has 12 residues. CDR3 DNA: TGCAGCGGGGGACCAGGGGGCCCTGAAGCTTTCTTT. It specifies CSGGPGGPEAFF.

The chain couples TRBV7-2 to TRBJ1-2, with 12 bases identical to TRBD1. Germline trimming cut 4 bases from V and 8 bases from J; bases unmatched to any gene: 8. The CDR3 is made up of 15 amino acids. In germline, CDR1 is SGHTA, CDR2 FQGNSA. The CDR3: CASSSEGTGGVGYTF. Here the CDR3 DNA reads TGTGCCAGCAGCTCGGAGGGGACAGGGGGCGTCGGCTACACCTTC.

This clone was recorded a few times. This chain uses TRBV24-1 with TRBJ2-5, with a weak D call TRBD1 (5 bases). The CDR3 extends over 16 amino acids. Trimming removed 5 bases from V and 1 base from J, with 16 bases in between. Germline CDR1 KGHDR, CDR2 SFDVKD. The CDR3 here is CATSAEAQGGQETQYF. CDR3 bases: TGTGCCACCAGTGCCGAGGCGCAGGGCGGCCAAGAGACCCAGTACTTC.

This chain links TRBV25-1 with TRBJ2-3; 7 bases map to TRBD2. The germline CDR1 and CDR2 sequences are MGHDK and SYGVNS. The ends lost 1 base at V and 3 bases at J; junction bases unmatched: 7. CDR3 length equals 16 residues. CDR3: CASSEFLAAQTDTQYF. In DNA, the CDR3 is TGTGCCAGCAGTGAATTTCTAGCGGCCCAGACAGATACGCAGTATTTT.

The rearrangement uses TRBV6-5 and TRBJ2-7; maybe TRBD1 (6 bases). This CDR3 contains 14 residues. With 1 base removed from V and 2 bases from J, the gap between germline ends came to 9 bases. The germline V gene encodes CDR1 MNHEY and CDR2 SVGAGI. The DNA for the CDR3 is TGTGCCAGCAGTTACTATACAGGGACCTACGAGCAGTACTTC. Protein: CASSYYTGTYEQYF.

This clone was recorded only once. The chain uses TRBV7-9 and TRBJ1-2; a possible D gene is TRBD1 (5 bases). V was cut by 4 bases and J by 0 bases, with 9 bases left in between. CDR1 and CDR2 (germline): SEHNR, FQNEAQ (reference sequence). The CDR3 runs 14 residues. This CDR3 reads CASSSQTANYGYTF. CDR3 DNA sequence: TGTGCCAGCAGCTCACAGACAGCTAACTATGGCTACACCTTC.

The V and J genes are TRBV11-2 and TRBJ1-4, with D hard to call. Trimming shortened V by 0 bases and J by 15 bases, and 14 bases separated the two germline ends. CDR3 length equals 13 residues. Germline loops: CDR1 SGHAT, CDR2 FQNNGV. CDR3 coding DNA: TGTGCCAGCAGCTTAGATCGAAGGAGCCCGGTGTTTTTT. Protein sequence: CASSLDRRSPVFF.

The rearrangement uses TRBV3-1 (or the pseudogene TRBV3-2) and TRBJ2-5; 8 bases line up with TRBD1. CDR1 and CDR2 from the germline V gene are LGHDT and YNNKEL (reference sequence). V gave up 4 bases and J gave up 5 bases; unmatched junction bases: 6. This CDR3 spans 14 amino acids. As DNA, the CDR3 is TGTGCCAGCAGCCGACGGACAGGGCTTGAGACCCAGTACTTC. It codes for CASSRRTGLETQYF.

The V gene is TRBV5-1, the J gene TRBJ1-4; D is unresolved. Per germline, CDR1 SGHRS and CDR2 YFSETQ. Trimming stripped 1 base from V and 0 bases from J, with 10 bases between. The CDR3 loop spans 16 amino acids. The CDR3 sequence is CASSLPLGSTNEKLFF. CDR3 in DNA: TGCGCCAGCAGCTTGCCCTTGGGCTCAACTAATGAAAAACTGTTTTTT.

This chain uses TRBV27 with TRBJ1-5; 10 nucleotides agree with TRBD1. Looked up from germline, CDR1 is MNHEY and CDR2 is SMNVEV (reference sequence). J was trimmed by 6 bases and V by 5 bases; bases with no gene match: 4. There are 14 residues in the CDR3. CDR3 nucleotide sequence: TGTGCCAGCAGTCGGGGACAGGGGCGTCAGCCCCAGCATTTT. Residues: CASSRGQGRQPQHF.